The 22 T cell receptor beta chains given below trace back to one sample, sequenced in a study of shared clonotypes between healthy human individuals (dated by TCRdb to 2018 to 2021). Receptors were amplified or captured by the immunoSEQ multiplex PCR assay. In its TCRdb copy, this immuneACCESS table keeps in-frame sequences only and misses some clones. Where compared with another copy, unresolved V genes explain less than half of these, and the others have no known cause. The sample data list about 980,000 clones, and roughly 72% of these were observed just once. Over 1.3% of the sample lies in the top ten. Sequencing was carried out using memory CD4+ T cells sorted from blood. The meaning of the sample's cell subset or site label: CD45RA-negative fraction. These receptors came from a man younger than 35 in good health.

CDR3 sequence (DNA): TGTGCCAGCACAAGGGGTTTAGGGGACACTGAAGCTTTCTTT. Translation: CASTRGLGDTEAFF. This chain links TRBV5-4 with TRBJ1-1; the D gene is possibly TRBD1 (5 bases). CDR3 length equals 14 residues. From germline, CDR1 is SGHNT and CDR2 YYREEE (reference sequence). Trimming left V 6 bases short and J 3 bases short, with 15 bases between.

This clone appeared a single time. The identical CDR3 is also encoded by other nucleotide sequences in the sample. This chain links TRBV4-1 with TRBJ2-5; maybe TRBD1 (6 bases). This CDR3 has 13 amino acids. The ends were cut back, 5 bases at V and 3 bases at J, with 10 bases in the middle. CDR1 is MGHRA and CDR2 is YSYEKL in the germline V gene. The CDR3 DNA reads as TGCGCCAGCAGCGCCCGGACAGAAGAGACCCAGTACTTC. As protein: CASSARTEETQYF.

The rearrangement joins TRBV9 to TRBJ1-6; D is unclear. The germline V gene has CDR1 SGDLS and CDR2 YYNGEE. The germline V and J ends were trimmed by 4 bases and 8 bases, with 16 bases remaining between them. The CDR3 runs 15 residues. CDR3 sequence reads: CASSSRPPEDSPLHF. CDR3 DNA sequence: TGTGCCAGCAGCTCGAGACCACCAGAGGATTCACCCCTCCACTTT.

In its sample, this clone was seen many times. DNA for the CDR3: TGTGCCAGCAGGTTGGACAGGTATAATTCACCCCTCCACTTT. Translated, it gives CASRLDRYNSPLHF. The V and J genes are TRBV6-6 and TRBJ1-6, with 7 bases lining up with TRBD1. After removal of 6 bases from V and 4 bases from J, the junction contained 3 bases not matched to a gene. Germline V lookup: CDR1 MNHNY, CDR2 SVGAGI (reference sequence). The CDR3 runs to 14 residues.

This chain links TRBV2 with TRBJ2-3, with D maybe TRBD2 (5 bases). Per germline, CDR1 SNHLY and CDR2 FYNNEI. This CDR3 is 14 amino acids long. Trimming took off 5 bases at V and 6 bases at J, with 15 bases between the two ends. CDR3 protein: CASSPSADWDTQYF. CDR3 nucleotide sequence: TGTGCCAGCAGTCCGTCCGCGGACTGGGATACGCAGTATTTT.

Details on this clone: The same CDR3 arises from other DNA sequences in this sample as well. CDR3 bases: TGTGCCAGTAGTATTGCAGGCTTGAACACTGAAGCTTTCTTT. It encodes CASSIAGLNTEAFF. V gene TRBV19 combines with J gene TRBJ1-1; D remains unclear. V lost 3 bases to trimming and J lost 0 bases, with 8 bases between them. The CDR3 length is 14 residues. The germline CDR1 and CDR2 sequences are LNHDA and SQIVND (reference sequence).

CDR3 amino acids: CASSSDRAPQPQHF. Here the CDR3 DNA reads TGTGCCAGCAGTTCCGACAGGGCCCCCCAGCCCCAGCATTTT. This rearrangement joins TRBV6-7 to TRBJ1-5; 7 nucleotides align to TRBD1. TRBV6-7 is noted as an ORF with a role that remains uncertain. CDR3 size: 14 residues. After removal of 4 bases from V and 7 bases from J, the junction contained 7 bases not matched to a gene.

V usage is TRBV5-1 and J usage is TRBJ1-3; a possible D gene is TRBD1 (5 bases). The CDR3 runs to 16 residues. CDR1 SGHRS and CDR2 YFSETQ come from the germline V gene. The V and J ends lost 1 base and 1 base respectively, with 12 bases between them. The CDR3 coding sequence is TGCGCCAGCAGCTTGTACCAGGGAGCGTCTGGAAACACCATATATTTT. This sequence encodes CASSLYQGASGNTIYF.

As DNA, the CDR3 is TGTGCCAGCAGCGTACAAGGGTCTGGCGAGCAGTACTTC. This codes for CASSVQGSGEQYF. This chain uses TRBV9 with TRBJ2-7; D ambiguous. Trimming shortened V by 1 base and J by 6 bases, and 11 bases separated the two germline ends. Germline CDR1 is SGDLS and CDR2 is YYNGEE. The CDR3 covers 13 residues.

This clone was observed a few times. The rearrangement joins TRBV15 to TRBJ1-4, with D possibly TRBD1 on 6 matching bases. Trimming left V 0 bases short and J 7 bases short, with 15 bases between. The CDR3 runs 16 residues. Germline CDR1 and CDR2: LNHNV and YYDKDF (reference sequence). CDR3: CATSRDPGGSGEKLFF. In DNA form, the CDR3 reads TGTGCCACCAGCAGAGATCCCGGGGGCTCGGGTGAAAAACTGTTTTTT.

About this clone itself: This is likely an artifact of a read error, given a far larger clone one base away. Other nucleotide sequences from this sample produce the same CDR3. V and J are TRBV5-1 and TRBJ2-3; no definite D call. The CDR3 is made up of 12 amino acids. With 1 base removed from V and 2 bases from J, the gap between germline ends came to 2 bases. CDR1 is SGHRS and CDR2 is YFSETQ in the germline V gene. The DNA of the CDR3 is TGCGCCAGCAGCTTGAACACAGATACGCAGTATTTT. This codes for CASSLNTDTQYF.

About this clone: At the DNA level, this CDR3 is encoded by other sequences in the same sample as well. The V gene is TRBV27, the J gene TRBJ1-5, with 7 nucleotides matching TRBD1. CDR1 and CDR2 from the germline V gene are MNHEY and SMNVEV (reference sequence). Trimming at V came to 2 bases and at J to 2 bases, leaving 0 bases not matched to a gene. The CDR3 consists of 14 residues. CDR3 residues: CASSLQGGNQPQHF. The CDR3 DNA reads TGTGCCAGCAGTTTACAGGGGGGCAATCAGCCCCAGCATTTT.

Note on this clone: Other DNA sequences in the same sample also yield this CDR3. The chain joins TRBV28 to TRBJ2-5; D may be TRBD1 (6 bases). Trimming removed 3 bases at V and 2 bases at J, with 10 bases between. The CDR3 consists of 14 residues. Looked up from germline, CDR1 is MDHEN and CDR2 is SYDVKM. CDR3 sequence reads: CASSLTGAQETQYF. The CDR3 DNA reads as TGTGCCAGCAGTTTGACAGGAGCGCAAGAGACCCAGTACTTC.

This chain links TRBV6-5 with TRBJ2-7, with D uncertain. V was clipped by 6 bases and J by 2 bases, with 8 bases between them. The CDR3 totals 12 residues. Germline CDR1 reads MNHEY; CDR2 reads SVGAGI. The CDR3 DNA reads as TGTGCCAGCAGGGCAGGAACCTACGAGCAGTACTTC. It yields the protein CASRAGTYEQYF.

This chain joins TRBV5-6 and TRBJ2-7; D perhaps matches TRBD2 (5 bases). Trimming shortened V by 0 bases and J by 3 bases, and 13 bases separated the two germline ends. Germline CDR1 SGHDT, CDR2 YYEEEE. The CDR3 runs to 15 residues. This CDR3 is CASSLVLAQVYEQYF. DNA for the CDR3: TGTGCCAGCAGCTTGGTCCTAGCTCAAGTCTACGAGCAGTACTTC.

CDR3 sequence reads: CASSAFGGSYGYTF. In DNA, the CDR3 is TGTGCCAGCAGTGCTTTTGGGGGTTCCTATGGCTACACCTTC. The rearrangement joins TRBV2 to TRBJ1-2; TRBD1 is a possible D gene (5 bases). V was clipped by 4 bases and J by 4 bases, with 13 bases between them. This CDR3 contains 14 residues. Germline loops: CDR1 SNHLY, CDR2 FYNNEI. The variable domain in full, completed from reference TRBV2 and TRBJ1-2, reads EPEVTQTPSHQVTQMGQEVILRCVPISNHLYFYWYRQILGQKVEFLVSFYNNEISEKSEIFDDQFSVERPDGSNFTLKIRSTKLEDSAMYFCASSAFGGSYGYTFGSGTRLTVV.

The chain carries TRBV28 and TRBJ1-2, with unresolved D. The germline V gene encodes CDR1 MDHEN and CDR2 SYDVKM. V was trimmed by 7 bases and J by 1 base, leaving 4 bases between them. The CDR3 covers 11 residues. The CDR3 region is CASTNNYGYTF. The CDR3 region has the DNA TGTGCCAGCACGAATAACTATGGCTACACCTTC.

A note on this clone: This could be a read error, since a much larger clone is one nucleotide away. The J gene is TRBJ2-2, the V gene TRBV7-9; D ambiguous. With 0 bases removed from V and 7 bases from J, the gap between germline ends came to 0 bases. The CDR3 sequence is 11 residues long. Germline V gives CDR1 SEHNR, CDR2 FQNEAQ (reference sequence). CDR3 in DNA: TGTGCCAGCAGCTTAGCCGGGGAGCTGTTTTTT. This sequence encodes CASSLAGELFF.

The V gene is TRBV2, the J gene TRBJ1-1; D not resolved. Trimming shortened V by 2 bases and J by 6 bases, and 13 bases separated the two germline ends. The germline V gene has CDR1 SNHLY and CDR2 FYNNEI. The CDR3 runs to 14 residues. The CDR3 protein is CASSESPGRAEAFF. CDR3 sequence (DNA): TGTGCCAGCAGTGAATCCCCGGGGAGGGCTGAAGCTTTCTTT.

The gene calls are TRBV5-1 and TRBJ2-3, with D hard to call. Germline V gene lookup returns CDR1 SGHRS and CDR2 YFSETQ. Trimming took off 0 bases at V and 4 bases at J, with 15 bases between the two ends. This CDR3 region has 16 residues. The CDR3 DNA reads TGCGCCAGCAGCTTGGGGCCGTTGAGTAGAGCAGATACGCAGTATTTT. Translation gives CASSLGPLSRADTQYF.

This clone was counted a single time. The gene calls are TRBV27 and TRBJ2-7; maybe TRBD1 (6 bases). The germline V gene encodes CDR1 MNHEY and CDR2 SMNVEV (reference sequence). The CDR3 runs to 17 residues. Trimming pared 0 bases from V and 4 bases from J, leaving 19 bases between. This CDR3 reads CASSLSAFTGFGYEQYF. Here the CDR3 DNA reads TGTGCCAGCAGTTTATCTGCCTTTACAGGGTTCGGTTACGAGCAGTACTTC.

As for this clone: At the DNA level, this CDR3 is encoded by other sequences in the same sample as well. The rearrangement uses TRBV5-1 and TRBJ2-3; 9 bases agree with TRBD2. V was clipped by 0 bases and J by 0 bases; unmatched bases: 2. This CDR3 is built from 16 residues. Germline V lookup: CDR1 SGHRS, CDR2 YFSETQ. CDR3 sequence: CASSLGLAASTDTQYF. CDR3 nucleotide sequence: TGCGCCAGCAGCTTGGGACTAGCGGCTAGCACAGATACGCAGTATTTT.